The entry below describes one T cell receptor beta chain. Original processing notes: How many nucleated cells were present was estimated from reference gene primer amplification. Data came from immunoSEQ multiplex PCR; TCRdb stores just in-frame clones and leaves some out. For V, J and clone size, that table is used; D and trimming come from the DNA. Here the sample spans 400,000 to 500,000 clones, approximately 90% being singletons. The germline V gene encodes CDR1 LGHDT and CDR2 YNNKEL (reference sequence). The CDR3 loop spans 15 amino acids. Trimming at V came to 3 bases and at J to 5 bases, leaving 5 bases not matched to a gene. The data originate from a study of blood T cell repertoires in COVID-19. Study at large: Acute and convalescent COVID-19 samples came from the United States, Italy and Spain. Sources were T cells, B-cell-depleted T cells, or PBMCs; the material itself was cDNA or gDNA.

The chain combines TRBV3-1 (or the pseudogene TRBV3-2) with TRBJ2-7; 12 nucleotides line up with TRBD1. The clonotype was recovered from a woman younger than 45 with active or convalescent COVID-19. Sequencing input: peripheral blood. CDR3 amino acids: CASSQWDRGRNEQYF. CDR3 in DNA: TGTGCCAGCAGCCAGTGGGACAGGGGGCGCAACGAGCAGTACTTC.